This T cell receptor beta chain was obtained from a study of cytomegalovirus exposure and HLA in healthy donors. Primers: 60 Vbeta forward and 13 Jbeta reverse. Measured with immunoSEQ multiplex PCR; TCRdb has only the in-frame clones, and not every one. Counted here are about 120,000 clones, about 83% occurring once; the ten biggest clones make up approximately 2.6%. Germline assignment: CDR1 SGHRS and CDR2 YFSETQ. The CDR3 spans 14 residues. Trimming left V 1 base short and J 3 bases short, with 10 bases between. The TCR sequence derives from a female donor in good health and CMV-seronegative. The sequenced sample consisted of PBMCs. The chain combines TRBV5-1 with TRBJ1-1; a possible D gene is TRBD1 (5 bases). The CDR3 loop is CASSLQGSDTEAFF. The CDR3 bases are TGCGCCAGCAGCTTGCAGGGTTCGGACACTGAAGCTTTCTTT.